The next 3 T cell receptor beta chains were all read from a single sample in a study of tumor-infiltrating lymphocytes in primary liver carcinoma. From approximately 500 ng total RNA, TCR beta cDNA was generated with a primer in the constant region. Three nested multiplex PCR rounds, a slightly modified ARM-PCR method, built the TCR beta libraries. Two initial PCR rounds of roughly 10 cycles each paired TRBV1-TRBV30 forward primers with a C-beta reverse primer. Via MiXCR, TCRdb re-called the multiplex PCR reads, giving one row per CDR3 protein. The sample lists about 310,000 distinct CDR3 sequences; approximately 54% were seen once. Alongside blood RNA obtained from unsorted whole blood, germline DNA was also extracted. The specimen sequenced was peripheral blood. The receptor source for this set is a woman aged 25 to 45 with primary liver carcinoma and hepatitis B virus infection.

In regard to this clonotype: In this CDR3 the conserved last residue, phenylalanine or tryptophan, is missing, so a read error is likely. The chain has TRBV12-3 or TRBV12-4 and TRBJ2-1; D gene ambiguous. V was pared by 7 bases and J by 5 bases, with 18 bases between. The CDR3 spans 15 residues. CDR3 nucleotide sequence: TGTGCCAGCATTATGGGTGGGCGGCCAAACAATGAGCAGTTCTTA. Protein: CASIMGGRPNNEQFL.

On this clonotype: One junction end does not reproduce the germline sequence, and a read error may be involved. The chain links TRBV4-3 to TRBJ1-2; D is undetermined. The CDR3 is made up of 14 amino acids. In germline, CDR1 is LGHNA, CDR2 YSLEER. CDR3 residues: CASSVELESYSYTF. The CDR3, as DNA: TGCGCCAGCAGCGTTGAGTTGGAGAGCTATAGCTACACCTTC.

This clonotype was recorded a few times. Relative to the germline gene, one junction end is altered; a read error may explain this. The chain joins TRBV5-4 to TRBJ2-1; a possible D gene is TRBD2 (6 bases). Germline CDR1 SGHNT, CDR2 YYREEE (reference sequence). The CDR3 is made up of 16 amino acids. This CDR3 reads CTSSRSAGTSYNEQFF. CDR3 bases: TGTACCAGCAGCCGATCCGCGGGAACATCCTACAATGAGCAGTTCTTC.